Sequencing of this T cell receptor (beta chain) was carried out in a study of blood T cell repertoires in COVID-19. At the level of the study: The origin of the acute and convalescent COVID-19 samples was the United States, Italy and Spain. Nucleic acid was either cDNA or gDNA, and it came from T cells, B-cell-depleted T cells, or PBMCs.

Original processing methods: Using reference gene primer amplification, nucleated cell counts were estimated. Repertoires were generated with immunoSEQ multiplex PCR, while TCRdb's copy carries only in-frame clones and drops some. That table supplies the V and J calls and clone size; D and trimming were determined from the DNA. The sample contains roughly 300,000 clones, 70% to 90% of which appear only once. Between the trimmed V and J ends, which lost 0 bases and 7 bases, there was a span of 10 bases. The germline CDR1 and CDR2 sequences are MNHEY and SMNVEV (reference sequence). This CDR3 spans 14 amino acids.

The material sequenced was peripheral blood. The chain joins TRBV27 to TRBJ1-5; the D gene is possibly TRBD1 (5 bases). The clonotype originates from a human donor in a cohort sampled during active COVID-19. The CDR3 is CASSLSGQFQPQHF. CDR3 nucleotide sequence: TGTGCCAGCAGTTTATCGGGGCAGTTCCAGCCCCAGCATTTT.